These 20 T cell receptor beta chains were sequenced from one sample in a study of blood T cell repertoires in COVID-19. Profiling relied on immunoSEQ multiplex PCR, and the TCRdb table lists in-frame clones only, not all of them. The data contain approximately 140,000 clones, 84% of them seen just once; the ten biggest clones take up roughly 17%. The sample consisted of peripheral blood. The receptors here all came from a woman aged 80 or over with acute or convalescent COVID-19.

Turning to this clone: Other nucleotide sequences from this sample produce the same CDR3. The CDR3 protein is CASSEALRGANYGYTF. The CDR3 coding sequence is TGTGCCAGCAGTGAAGCGCTTCGGGGGGCGAACTATGGCTACACCTTC. The J gene is TRBJ1-2, the V gene TRBV6-1; D perhaps matches TRBD1 (6 bases). Trimming left V 0 bases short and J 2 bases short, with 13 bases between. The V gene's germline CDR1 is MNHNS and CDR2 SASEGT. The CDR3 runs to 16 residues.

This chain connects TRBV7-2 to TRBJ1-2; D is perhaps TRBD1 (5 bases). Germline-derived CDR1 and CDR2 are SGHTA and FQGNSA. This CDR3 is built from 13 residues. V was trimmed by 4 bases and J by 2 bases, leaving 8 bases between them. The CDR3 sequence: CASSYGQNYGYTF. The CDR3 bases are TGTGCCAGCAGCTACGGACAAAACTATGGCTACACCTTC.

This clone showed up just a few times. Here the CDR3 reads CASSGWTSLPSYNEQFF. The CDR3 nucleotides are TGTGCCAGCAGTGGTTGGACTAGCCTTCCCTCCTACAATGAGCAGTTCTTC. J is TRBJ2-1 and V is TRBV6-1, with 8 bases matching TRBD2. There are 17 residues in the CDR3. V was pared by 4 bases and J by 0 bases, with 8 bases of the junction left unmatched. Germline V CDR1 and CDR2: MNHNS, SASEGT.

The genes are TRBV4-1 and TRBJ2-3, with 14 bases that match TRBD2. The CDR3 totals 17 residues. Germline lookup yields CDR1 MGHRA and CDR2 YSYEKL. V trimming: 0 bases; J trimming: 5 bases; junction bases outside the gene matches: 4. CDR3 sequence reads: CASSQETSGRVGDTQYF. CDR3 in DNA: TGCGCCAGCAGCCAAGAGACTAGCGGGAGGGTCGGAGATACGCAGTATTTT.

V gene TRBV5-1 combines with J gene TRBJ2-5; 11 nucleotides align to TRBD2. Germline trimming cut 4 bases from V and 5 bases from J; bases unmatched to any gene: 10. Germline lookup yields CDR1 SGHRS and CDR2 YFSETQ. This CDR3 has 16 amino acids. The CDR3 DNA reads as TGCGCCAGCAGCGCCCCGGGACTAGCGGCGGGGGAGACCCAGTACTTC. Its translation: CASSAPGLAAGETQYF.

The J gene is TRBJ1-1, the V gene TRBV5-1; D uncertain. Trimming removed 0 bases from V and 0 bases from J, with 9 bases in between. Germline V gene sequence: CDR1 SGHRS, CDR2 YFSETQ. The CDR3 has 15 residues. The CDR3 here is CASSLDKVLNTEAFF. The CDR3 nucleotides are TGCGCCAGCAGCTTGGACAAAGTGCTGAACACTGAAGCTTTCTTT.

The CDR3 region has the DNA TGTGCCAGCAGCCGCGACAGGTTCGGTAATGAAAAACTGTTTTTT. This gives the protein CASSRDRFGNEKLFF. V usage is TRBV4-2 and J usage is TRBJ1-4; possibly TRBD1 for D (6 bases). Deletions cut 4 bases from V and 4 bases from J, with 13 bases between. Germline CDR1 reads LGHNA; CDR2 reads YNFKEQ. The CDR3 sequence is 15 residues long.

V and J are TRBV27 and TRBJ1-5, with a tentative D call TRBD1 (6 bases). Germline V CDR1 and CDR2: MNHEY, SMNVEV (reference sequence). The ends were cut back, 3 bases at V and 1 base at J, with 7 bases in the middle. This CDR3 has 14 residues. CDR3 region: CASSFGQSNQPQHF. CDR3 in DNA: TGTGCCAGCAGTTTTGGACAGAGCAATCAGCCCCAGCATTTT.

This clone has just one count. The chain links TRBV9 to TRBJ2-7; 7 bases agree with TRBD1. V was clipped by 3 bases and J by 3 bases; unmatched bases: 6. Looked up from germline, CDR1 is SGDLS and CDR2 is YYNGEE. CDR3 length: 14 residues. The CDR3 nucleotides read TGTGCCAGCAGCGCCGAGCGACAGGGCTACGAGCAGTACTTC. Translation gives CASSAERQGYEQYF.

The genes are TRBV20-1 and TRBJ2-1, with a weak D call TRBD2 (5 bases). The germline gives CDR1 DFQATT, CDR2 SNEGSKA (reference sequence). Trimming took 3 bases from V and 4 from J, leaving 16 bases between them. The CDR3 loop spans 15 amino acids. CDR3 sequence: CSASPIRTPYNEQFF. CDR3 DNA: TGCAGTGCTAGTCCGATCAGGACTCCATACAATGAGCAGTTCTTC.

The rearrangement links TRBV19 to TRBJ2-7; TRBD1 matches at 11 bases. CDR1 is LNHDA, CDR2 SQIVND, per germline (reference sequence). CDR3 length: 14 residues. Unmatched junction bases numbered 4, after V lost 5 bases and J lost 4 bases. The CDR3 DNA sequence: TGTGCCAGTAGTCCGCGGGACAGGGGGTACGAGCAGTACTTC. It encodes CASSPRDRGYEQYF.

J is TRBJ1-1 and V is TRBV5-1; no clear D. The V end lost 0 bases, the J end lost 4 bases, and 13 bases lay between the germline ends. CDR1 and CDR2 from the germline V gene are SGHRS and YFSETQ. The length of the CDR3 is 15 residues. CDR3 in DNA: TGCGCCAGCAGCTTGGTTACCGGACTTATCACTGAAGCTTTCTTT. It translates to CASSLVTGLITEAFF.

This clone has just one count. The V call is TRBV25-1, the J call TRBJ2-7; 7 bases map to TRBD2. Germline V gives CDR1 MGHDK, CDR2 SYGVNS. V dropped 3 bases and J dropped 5; count of bases not matched to a gene: 10. The CDR3 runs 15 residues. This CDR3 is CASSDPLAGINEQYF. In DNA form, the CDR3 reads TGTGCCAGCAGTGACCCCTTAGCGGGTATTAACGAGCAGTACTTC.

Only a few counts were recorded for this clone. V is TRBV9 and J is TRBJ1-4, with TRBD1 as a possible D gene (5 bases). V shed 2 bases and J shed 4 bases, with 12 bases lying between them. From germline, CDR1 is SGDLS and CDR2 YYNGEE. This CDR3 contains 15 residues. The CDR3 DNA reads TGTGCCAGCAGCGTGAATCAGGGAATTAATGAAAAACTGTTTTTT. Translating gives CASSVNQGINEKLFF.

The V and J genes are TRBV6-5 and TRBJ1-6; 9 nucleotides match TRBD1. Germline values: CDR1 MNHEY, CDR2 SVGAGI. Germline trimming cut 2 bases from V and 8 bases from J; bases unmatched to any gene: 4. CDR3 size: 15 residues. CDR3: CASSYGDRADSPLHF. The CDR3 DNA sequence: TGTGCCAGCAGTTACGGGGACAGGGCTGATTCACCCCTCCACTTT.

The V gene is TRBV21-1, the J gene TRBJ1-5. TRBV21-1 is marked as a pseudogene. CDR3 length equals 15 residues. This CDR3 reads CASIPCGAVRQPQHF. The CDR3 DNA is TGTGCCAGCATCCCGTGCGGGGCGGTGAGGCAGCCCCAGCATTTT.

The rearrangement links TRBV6-1 to TRBJ1-2, with 7 bases fitting TRBD1. Germline V CDR1 and CDR2: MNHNS, SASEGT. CDR3 length equals 16 residues. The V segment lost 1 base and the J segment 5 bases; nucleotides outside the gene matches: 10. The CDR3 region is CASSEGSTGLGYGYTF. DNA for the CDR3: TGTGCCAGCAGTGAAGGTTCGACAGGGCTTGGGTATGGCTACACCTTC.

This clone was seen only a few times. CDR3: CASSQRQETNEQYF. In DNA form, the CDR3 reads TGTGCCAGTAGCCAACGACAGGAAACAAACGAGCAGTACTTC. V usage is TRBV19 and J usage is TRBJ2-7, with D possibly being TRBD1 (6 bases). CDR3 length: 14 amino acids. Looked up from germline, CDR1 is LNHDA and CDR2 is SQIVND (reference sequence). V lost 6 bases and J 5 bases, leaving 17 bases between the germline ends.

The chain employs TRBV9 and TRBJ2-5; 13 nucleotides line up with TRBD2. Germline V lookup: CDR1 SGDLS, CDR2 YYNGEE. This CDR3 contains 16 residues. Trimming removed 4 bases from V and 5 bases from J; junction bases left unmatched: 8. DNA of the CDR3: TGTGCCAGCAGCTCCCAACTAGCGGGAGGGCGCGAGACCCAGTACTTC. Translation gives CASSSQLAGGRETQYF.

This clone appeared a single time. This chain links TRBV15 with TRBJ2-5; perhaps TRBD1 as D (6 bases). V lost 0 bases, J lost 0 bases, and 8 bases lay in between. Germline CDR1 reads LNHNV; CDR2 reads YYDKDF (reference sequence). This CDR3 is 15 amino acids long. The CDR3 region has the DNA TGTGCCACCAGCAGAGACAGGGGACACCAAGAGACCCAGTACTTC. It is translated as CATSRDRGHQETQYF.